This T cell receptor (beta chain) was observed in a study of identical twins. Findings and caveats of the study: Twins shared beta out-of-frame sequences in excess, but this excess was weaker. Excess low generation probability was seen in twin-shared out-of-frame alpha sequences.

A remark on this clonotype: Its antigen remains unknown.

TCRdb re-derived calls from the 5' RACE reads in MiXCR, one entry per CDR3 protein. Of a few hundred thousand distinct CDR3 sequences in the sample, 20% to 25% are singletons; the top ten hold 2.5% to 3.5%. V lost 0 bases, J lost 1 base, and 12 bases lay in between. In germline, CDR1 is SGDLS, CDR2 YYNGEE. CDR3 length: 16 amino acids. A further study also used this sample, focusing on T cells expressing NK-cell markers. That source adds: Sorted CD3+CD56-NKG2C+, CD3+CD56+NKG2C+ and CD3+CD56+NKG2C- T cells supplied the TCR beta repertoires.

Material for sequencing was CD4+ T cells sorted from blood. The chain is built from TRBV9 and TRBJ2-3, with a tentative D call TRBD1 (5 bases). This TCR came from a woman aged 18 to 35 in good health. CDR3 loop: CASSVEGVPRTDTQYF. DNA of the CDR3: TGTGCCAGCAGCGTAGAAGGGGTTCCCCGCACAGATACGCAGTATTTT. Full variable domain (outside the CDR3, taken from reference TRBV9 and TRBJ2-3): DSGVTQTPKHLITATGQRVTLRCSPRSGDLSVYWYQQSLDQGLQFLIQYYNGEERAKGNILERFSAQQFPDLHSELNLSSLELGDSALYFCASSVEGVPRTDTQYFGPGTRLTVL.